These 18 T cell receptor beta chains were sequenced from one sample in a study of blood T cell repertoires in COVID-19. Libraries were prepared by immunoSEQ multiplex PCR; TCRdb keeps only in-frame clonotypes and omits some of them. The repertoire holds about 240,000 clones, with more than 75% as singletons. Sequenced material: PBMCs or T cells enriched from blood (not recorded which). The receptors originated from a woman in her thirties or forties with acute COVID-19.

The chain joins TRBV13 to TRBJ1-2; tentative D call: TRBD1 (6 bases). The CDR3 is 14 residues long. Germline V gene data show CDR1 as PRHDT and CDR2 as FYEKMQ (reference sequence). Trimming stripped 2 bases from V and 7 bases from J, with 14 bases between. CDR3 coding DNA: TGTGCCAGCAGCTTAAGAAACAGGGATGGTGGCTACACCTTC. It is translated as CASSLRNRDGGYTF.

V and J are TRBV5-6 and TRBJ2-1; 8 bases map to TRBD2. The CDR3 loop spans 16 amino acids. Germline V gives CDR1 SGHDT, CDR2 YYEEEE. V lost 4 bases, J lost 2 bases, and 8 bases stayed unmatched. CDR3 DNA: TGTGCCAGCAGCCGGGAGCCGGGAGGGCCCTACAATGAGCAGTTCTTC. It encodes CASSREPGGPYNEQFF.

The V call is TRBV19, the J call TRBJ1-2; 7 bases line up with TRBD1. The CDR3 sequence is 13 residues long. Germline V gives CDR1 LNHDA, CDR2 SQIVND (reference sequence). Trimming removed 4 bases from V and 4 bases from J; junction bases left unmatched: 3. CDR3 region: CASSRGQFYGYTF. In nucleotides, the CDR3 is TGTGCCAGTAGTAGGGGACAGTTCTATGGCTACACCTTC. The full variable domain, completed using reference TRBV19 and TRBJ1-2, is DGGITQSPKYLFRKEGQNVTLSCEQNLNHDAMYWYRQDPGQGLRLIYYSQIVNDFQKGDIAEGYSVSREKKESFPLTVTSAQKNPTAFYLCASSRGQFYGYTFGSGTRLTVV.

This chain joins TRBV10-3 and TRBJ2-1, with 9 bases aligning to TRBD2. Per the germline V gene, CDR1 is ENHRY and CDR2 is SYGVKD. The junction had 7 bases not matched to a gene; V was cut back by 5 bases and J by 5 bases. The CDR3 is 15 amino acids. CDR3 in DNA: TGTGCCATCAGTCATAGCGGGAGAGTCGACAATGAGCAGTTCTTC. This translates into CAISHSGRVDNEQFF.

The chain links TRBV11-3 to TRBJ2-7, with 8 bases identical to TRBD1. The CDR3 is 13 amino acids. The J segment lost 1 base and the V segment lost 5 bases, leaving 1 base of the junction unmatched. Per the germline V gene, CDR1 is SGHNT and CDR2 is YENEEA. CDR3 protein: CASSRQGSYEQYF. CDR3 nucleotides: TGTGCCAGCAGCCGACAGGGGTCCTACGAGCAGTACTTC.

The chain carries TRBV6-2 or TRBV6-3 and TRBJ1-5; D possibly corresponds to TRBD1 (5 bases). CDR3 length equals 18 residues. V was trimmed by 4 bases and J by 0 bases, leaving 19 bases between them. Germline V gene data show CDR1 as MNHEY and CDR2 as SVGEGT. CDR3 bases: TGTGCCAGCAGTTCTTACGTAAAGACAGATTATAGCAATCAGCCCCAGCATTTT. It encodes CASSSYVKTDYSNQPQHF.

The CDR3 here is CATSEAGTGYTEAFF. In DNA form, the CDR3 reads TGTGCCACCAGTGAGGCCGGGACAGGGTACACTGAAGCTTTCTTT. This sequence joins TRBV24-1 and TRBJ1-1, with TRBD1 identical over 9 bases. In germline, CDR1 is KGHDR, CDR2 SFDVKD. The CDR3 runs 15 residues. V shed 4 bases and J 3 bases; nucleotides not matched to a gene: 5.

The rearrangement joins TRBV10-2 to TRBJ2-1, with unresolved D. V gave up 6 bases and J gave up 4 bases, with 7 bases separating them. The CDR3 is 12 residues long. From germline, CDR1 is WSHSY and CDR2 SAAADI. CDR3 bases: TGCGCCAGCAGCCCCGGGTACAATGAGCAGTTCTTC. It yields the protein CASSPGYNEQFF.

This sequence joins TRBV4-1 and TRBJ2-1; D gene unclear. This CDR3 is built from 14 residues. Trimming removed 0 bases from V and 10 bases from J, with 13 bases in between. CDR1 is MGHRA, CDR2 YSYEKL, per germline. This CDR3 is CASSQDLTPGEQFF. The CDR3 DNA follows: TGCGCCAGCAGCCAAGATTTAACCCCCGGGGAGCAGTTCTTC.

J is TRBJ2-3 and V is TRBV11-2; 12 bases are shared with TRBD2. The V segment lost 2 bases and the J segment 5 bases; nucleotides outside the gene matches: 11. Germline lookup yields CDR1 SGHAT and CDR2 FQNNGV. This CDR3 has 18 amino acids. The DNA of the CDR3 is TGTGCCAGCAGCTTAACCGTCCTAGCGGGAGGGCAAGGAGATACGCAGTATTTT. This translates into CASSLTVLAGGQGDTQYF.

The rearrangement uses TRBV11-2 and TRBJ2-1; D is unclear. V lost 3 bases, J lost 0 bases, and 12 bases lay in between. Germline V gene sequence: CDR1 SGHAT, CDR2 FQNNGV. The CDR3 is 16 amino acids. The CDR3 reads CASSLIVVSSYNEQFF. The CDR3 DNA is TGTGCCAGCAGCTTGATTGTTGTCAGCTCCTACAATGAGCAGTTCTTC.

The genes are TRBV19 and TRBJ1-2; no firm D call. The germline V and J ends were trimmed by 4 bases and 8 bases, with 17 bases remaining between them. The CDR3 runs to 14 residues. Germline assignment: CDR1 LNHDA and CDR2 SQIVND (reference sequence). The CDR3 region has the DNA TGTGCCAGTAGTACCCCGGCACAGATCTACGGCTACACCTTC. Protein: CASSTPAQIYGYTF.

A single count supports this clone. This chain links TRBV2 with TRBJ2-1, with 8 bases aligning to TRBD2. V dropped 5 bases and J dropped 8; count of bases not matched to a gene: 8. This CDR3 is built from 14 residues. Germline V gene sequence: CDR1 SNHLY, CDR2 FYNNEI. The CDR3 here is CASSLREGSHEQFF. CDR3 DNA: TGTGCCAGCAGTCTCCGGGAGGGCTCTCATGAGCAGTTCTTC.

The chain links TRBV24-1 to TRBJ1-5, with TRBD1 matching over 7 bases. V shed 4 bases and J 9 bases; nucleotides not matched to a gene: 14. This CDR3 is 16 amino acids long. Looked up from germline, CDR1 is KGHDR and CDR2 is SFDVKD. CDR3 nucleotide sequence: TGTGCCACCAGTGACCCCCGGGACAGTGGTAAGGGGCCCCAGCATTTT. Translating it yields CATSDPRDSGKGPQHF.

The chain carries TRBV6-5 and TRBJ2-5; D might be TRBD1 (6 bases). With 5 bases removed from V and 3 bases from J, the gap between germline ends came to 16 bases. Germline V gene lookup returns CDR1 MNHEY and CDR2 SVGAGI. The CDR3 extends over 15 amino acids. This CDR3 reads CASSPRSGAEETQYF. CDR3 sequence (DNA): TGTGCCAGCAGTCCGAGGTCAGGGGCGGAAGAGACCCAGTACTTC.

V usage is TRBV5-4 and J usage is TRBJ2-5; TRBD2 agrees at 10 bases. The length of the CDR3 is 14 residues. V lost 4 bases and J lost 4; bases outside the gene matches: 4. CDR1 and CDR2 from the germline V gene are SGHNT and YYREEE (reference sequence). This CDR3 is CASSLAGVGETQYF. The CDR3 DNA sequence: TGTGCCAGCAGCCTAGCGGGAGTGGGAGAGACCCAGTACTTC.

This chain links TRBV20-1 with TRBJ2-5, with 9 nucleotides matching TRBD2. Per germline, CDR1 DFQATT and CDR2 SNEGSKA (reference sequence). The CDR3 is 15 residues long. V was pared by 3 bases and J by 9 bases, with 14 bases of the junction left unmatched. CDR3 residues: CSASPVLAGKGPQYF. The CDR3 coding sequence is TGCAGTGCTAGTCCTGTTCTAGCGGGAAAAGGTCCCCAGTACTTC.

This chain joins TRBV13 and TRBJ2-7; 9 bases map to TRBD2. The CDR3 runs 15 residues. Germline assignment: CDR1 PRHDT and CDR2 FYEKMQ (reference sequence). V was clipped by 5 bases and J by 3 bases; unmatched bases: 8. The CDR3 DNA is TGTGCCAGCAGCCCCCCCGTTAGCGGGAGCTACGAGCAGTACTTC. This encodes CASSPPVSGSYEQYF. Based on the CDR3 plus reference TRBV13 and TRBJ2-7, the full variable domain is AAGVIQSPRHLIKEKRETATLKCYPIPRHDTVYWYQQGPGQDPQFLISFYEKMQSDKGSIPDRFSAQQFSDYHSELNMSSLELGDSALYFCASSPPVSGSYEQYFGPGTRLTVT.